This passage covers 16 T cell receptor beta chains from one sample sequenced in a study of blood T cell repertoires in COVID-19 (dated by TCRdb to the early 2020s). Preparation of the library involved the immunoSEQ multiplex PCR assay. As stored in TCRdb, this immuneACCESS dataset retains in-frame rearrangements with V and J assigned. A fraction of the clones does not appear; measured against another copy, unresolved V genes explain less than half of the discrepancy, and the remainder lacks a known reason. The sample table lists about 26,000 clones, nearly 90% of them with a count of one. The top ten constitute over 9% of the sample. Sequencing was carried out using peripheral blood. The receptors derive from a man aged 70-80 years with acute or convalescent COVID-19.

The V gene is TRBV11-3, the J gene TRBJ1-3; D gene ambiguous. CDR1 SGHNT and CDR2 YENEEA come from the germline V gene. The ends were cut back, 0 bases at V and 0 bases at J, with 6 bases in the middle. This CDR3 comprises 15 residues. Here the CDR3 reads CASSLDNPSGNTIYF. Written as DNA, the CDR3 is TGTGCCAGCAGCTTAGATAATCCCTCTGGAAACACCATATATTTT.

The chain has TRBV19 and TRBJ1-3; no clear D gene. V shed 5 bases and J shed 3 bases, with 8 bases lying between them. Germline V gene sequence: CDR1 LNHDA, CDR2 SQIVND (reference sequence). This CDR3 is 13 amino acids long. The CDR3 here is CASSPSRGNTIYF. For the CDR3, the DNA is TGTGCCAGTAGTCCCTCTCGTGGAAACACCATATATTTT. Complete variable domain (other parts from reference TRBV19 and TRBJ1-3): DGGITQSPKYLFRKEGQNVTLSCEQNLNHDAMYWYRQDPGQGLRLIYYSQIVNDFQKGDIAEGYSVSREKKESFPLTVTSAQKNPTAFYLCASSPSRGNTIYFGEGSWLTVV.

V is TRBV6-5 and J is TRBJ1-4; no clear D gene. V shed 5 bases and J shed 7 bases, with 14 bases lying between them. Per the germline V gene, CDR1 is MNHEY and CDR2 is SVGAGI. The CDR3 contains 14 residues. The CDR3 nucleotides read TGTGCCAGCAGTACCGCCCGAGAGGGTGAAAAACTGTTTTTT. It encodes CASSTAREGEKLFF.

The CDR3 region is CASSLYETQYF. In DNA form, the CDR3 reads TGTGCCAGCAGCTTGTATGAGACCCAGTACTTC. The chain recombines TRBV5-6 with TRBJ2-5; D is unclear. Germline CDR1 reads SGHDT; CDR2 reads YYEEEE. The ends were cut back, 1 base at V and 5 bases at J, with 3 bases in the middle. This CDR3 comprises 11 residues.

The V gene is TRBV4-1, the J gene TRBJ2-1, with 8 bases lining up with TRBD2. The trim removed 4 bases at V and 2 bases at J, leaving 22 bases unmatched. The CDR3 contains 21 residues. Germline V lookup: CDR1 MGHRA, CDR2 YSYEKL. The CDR3: CASSLILAGIPFTHAYNEQFF. CDR3 sequence (DNA): TGCGCCAGCAGCCTCATATTAGCGGGAATCCCTTTTACTCATGCCTACAATGAGCAGTTCTTC.

This clone appeared once. The gene calls are TRBV6-1 and TRBJ2-5; possibly TRBD1 for D (5 bases). Germline CDR1 and CDR2: MNHNS and SASEGT. The CDR3 sequence is 13 residues long. Between the trimmed V and J ends, which lost 1 base and 7 bases, there was a span of 10 bases. The CDR3 sequence is CASSEGVGATQYF. As DNA, the CDR3 is TGTGCCAGCAGTGAAGGCGTAGGGGCGACCCAGTACTTC.

Note on this clone: One junction end does not reproduce the germline sequence, and a read error may be involved. The chain employs TRBV6-1 and TRBJ1-1; TRBD1 agrees at 11 bases. Per the germline V gene, CDR1 is MNHNS and CDR2 is SASEGT. CDR3 length: 23 residues. This CDR3 is CASTEWLSFDRDRGIDLNTEAFF. CDR3 DNA: TGTGCCAGCACTGAATGGTTAAGTTTCGACCGGGACAGGGGGATAGACCTGAACACTGAAGCTTTCTTT.

The V and J genes are TRBV11-2 and TRBJ1-1, with TRBD1 as a possible D gene (6 bases). Looked up from germline, CDR1 is SGHAT and CDR2 is FQNNGV. The CDR3 loop spans 14 amino acids. The V end lost 5 bases, the J end lost 2 bases, and 12 bases lay between the germline ends. The CDR3, as DNA: TGTGCCAGCAGCCCAGGGGTCCTAAACACTGAAGCTTTCTTT. Translating gives CASSPGVLNTEAFF.

The V and J genes are TRBV25-1 and TRBJ2-7, with D unresolved. CDR3 length: 12 residues. CDR1 and CDR2 (germline): MGHDK, SYGVNS. Between the trimmed V and J ends, which lost 1 base and 5 bases, there was a span of 6 bases. The CDR3 DNA reads TGTGCCAGCAGTGAATTAGAGAACGAGCAGTACTTC. The encoded protein is CASSELENEQYF.

This chain links TRBV7-2 with TRBJ2-5; weak D call: TRBD1 (5 bases). Trimming left V 5 bases short and J 11 bases short, with 21 bases between. There are 14 residues in the CDR3. Germline lookup yields CDR1 SGHTA and CDR2 FQGNSA. The chain's CDR3 is CASSPLRLGDTQYF. Here the CDR3 DNA reads TGTGCCAGCAGCCCCCTCCGTTTAGGGGATACTCAGTACTTC. The complete variable domain, with remaining parts taken from reference TRBV7-2 and TRBJ2-5, reads GAGVSQSPSNKVTEKGKDVELRCDPISGHTALYWYRQSLGQGLEFLIYFQGNSAPDKSGLPSDRFSAERTGGSVSTLTIQRTQQEDSAVYLCASSPLRLGDTQYFGPGTRLLVL.

This clone was counted once. The gene calls are TRBV7-2 and TRBJ1-2; 7 bases match TRBD1. V shed 5 bases, J shed 3 bases, and the junction held 9 bases outside the gene matches. The CDR3 is 15 amino acids. The germline CDR1 and CDR2 sequences are SGHTA and FQGNSA. The CDR3 here is CASSMDQGGYYGYTF. CDR3 sequence (DNA): TGTGCCAGCAGCATGGATCAGGGGGGCTACTATGGCTACACCTTC.

The chain is built from TRBV5-1 and TRBJ1-1; D might be TRBD1 (5 bases). CDR1 is SGHRS and CDR2 is YFSETQ in the germline V gene. The CDR3 extends over 15 amino acids. V lost 0 bases and J lost 1, with 10 bases in between. The CDR3 region is CASSLETGANTEAFF. The CDR3 DNA follows: TGCGCCAGCAGCTTGGAAACAGGAGCGAACACTGAAGCTTTCTTT.

This chain joins TRBV5-1 and TRBJ2-1, with 10 bases fitting TRBD2. J was trimmed by 8 bases and V by 4 bases; bases with no gene match: 12. Germline V gives CDR1 SGHRS, CDR2 YFSETQ. CDR3 size: 16 residues. In DNA form, the CDR3 reads TGCGCCAGCAGCGCCATCGGTCTAGCGGGAGACTATGAGCAGTTCTTC. It encodes CASSAIGLAGDYEQFF.

This rearrangement joins TRBV9 to TRBJ2-7, with a tentative D call TRBD1 (6 bases). The CDR3 spans 14 residues. Germline V CDR1 and CDR2: SGDLS, YYNGEE. V lost 0 bases, J lost 7 bases, and 14 bases lay in between. DNA of the CDR3: TGTGCCAGCAGCGTAGGGCAGGGTAGGGGGGAGCAGTACTTC. Protein: CASSVGQGRGEQYF.

The chain is built from TRBV19 and TRBJ2-1; 15 bases line up with TRBD2. Germline-derived CDR1 and CDR2 are LNHDA and SQIVND (reference sequence). V trimming: 5 bases; J trimming: 0 bases; junction bases outside the gene matches: 14. This CDR3 has 21 amino acids. The CDR3 DNA follows: TGTGCCAGTAGTTACCCGGGACTAGCGGGAGGCGGCGCCAACTCCTACAATGAGCAGTTCTTC. Translated: CASSYPGLAGGGANSYNEQFF.

The chain recombines TRBV9 with TRBJ1-2; 7 bases are shared with TRBD1. Losses at the gene ends were 6 bases for V and 3 bases for J; bases not matched to a gene: 17. CDR1 and CDR2 from the germline V gene are SGDLS and YYNGEE. The CDR3 contains 17 residues. This CDR3 reads CASTPLGRGLEDYGYTF. The CDR3 DNA follows: TGTGCCAGCACCCCCCTAGGCAGGGGGTTAGAGGACTATGGCTACACCTTC.